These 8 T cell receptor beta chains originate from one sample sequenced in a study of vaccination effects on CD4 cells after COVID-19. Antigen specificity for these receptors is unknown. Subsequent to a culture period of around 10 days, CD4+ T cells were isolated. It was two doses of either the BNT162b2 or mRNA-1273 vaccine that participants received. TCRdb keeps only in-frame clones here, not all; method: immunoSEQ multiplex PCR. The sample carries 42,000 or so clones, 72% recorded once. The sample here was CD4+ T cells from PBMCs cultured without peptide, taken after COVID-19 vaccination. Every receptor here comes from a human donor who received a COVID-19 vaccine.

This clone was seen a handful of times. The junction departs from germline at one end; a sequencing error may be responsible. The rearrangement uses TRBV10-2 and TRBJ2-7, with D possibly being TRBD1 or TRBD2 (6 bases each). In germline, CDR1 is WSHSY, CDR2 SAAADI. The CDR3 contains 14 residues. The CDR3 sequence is CASNEGGSFYEQYF. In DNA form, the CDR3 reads TGCGCCAGCAATGAGGGGGGCTCCTTCTACGAGCAGTACTTC.

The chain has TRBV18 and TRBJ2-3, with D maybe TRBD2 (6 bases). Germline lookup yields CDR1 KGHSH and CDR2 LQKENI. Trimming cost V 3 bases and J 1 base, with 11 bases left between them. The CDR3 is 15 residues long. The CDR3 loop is CASSPSGTGTDTQYF. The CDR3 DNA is TGTGCCAGCTCACCTAGCGGTACTGGCACAGATACGCAGTATTTT.

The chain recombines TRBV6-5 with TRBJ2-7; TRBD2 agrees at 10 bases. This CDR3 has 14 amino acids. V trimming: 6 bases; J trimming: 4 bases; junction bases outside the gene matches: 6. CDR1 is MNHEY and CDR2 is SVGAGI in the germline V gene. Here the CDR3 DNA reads TGTGCCAGCAGAAGCGGGAGGGCGGGATACGAGCAGTACTTC. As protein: CASRSGRAGYEQYF.

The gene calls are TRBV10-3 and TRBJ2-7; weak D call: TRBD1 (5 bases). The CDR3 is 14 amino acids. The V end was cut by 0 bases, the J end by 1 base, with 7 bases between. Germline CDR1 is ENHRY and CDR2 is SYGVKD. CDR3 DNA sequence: TGTGCCATCAGTGAGTCGAAGGGGTCCTACGAGCAGTACTTC. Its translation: CAISESKGSYEQYF.

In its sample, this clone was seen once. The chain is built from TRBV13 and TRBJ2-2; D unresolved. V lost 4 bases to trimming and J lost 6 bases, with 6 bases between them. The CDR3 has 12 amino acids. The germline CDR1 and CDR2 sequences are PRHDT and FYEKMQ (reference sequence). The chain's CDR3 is CASSSYPGELFF. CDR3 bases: TGTGCCAGCAGCTCCTACCCCGGGGAGCTGTTTTTT.

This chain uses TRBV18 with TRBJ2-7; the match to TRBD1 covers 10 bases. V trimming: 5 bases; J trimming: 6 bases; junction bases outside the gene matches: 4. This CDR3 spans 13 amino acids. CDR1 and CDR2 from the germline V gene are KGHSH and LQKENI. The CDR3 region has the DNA TGTGCCAGCTCAAGGGACAGGGGCGGCGAGCAGTACTTC. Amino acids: CASSRDRGGEQYF.

As DNA, the CDR3 is TGCGCCAGCAGCCGCCCCGGGTCCTATGGCTACACCTTC. Translation: CASSRPGSYGYTF. This rearrangement joins TRBV4-1 to TRBJ1-2; D unresolved. The CDR3 is 13 amino acids. Germline V gives CDR1 MGHRA, CDR2 YSYEKL. V gave up 4 bases and J gave up 4 bases, with 10 bases separating them.

CDR3 sequence: CASSGQGGGNTIYF. The CDR3 bases are TGTGCCAGCAGCGGACAGGGTGGAGGAAACACCATATATTTT. The chain is built from TRBV25-1 and TRBJ1-3; TRBD1 aligns across 8 bases. This CDR3 comprises 14 residues. V trimming: 6 bases; J trimming: 4 bases; junction bases outside the gene matches: 5. Germline CDR1 MGHDK, CDR2 SYGVNS.